This T cell receptor (beta chain) is from a study of Graves' ophthalmopathy and Graves' hyperthyroidism. Broader study findings: Most clonotypes expanded in thyroid above 0.001 frequency were present in blood too.

This clonotype was detected ten times or more. Its antigen remains unknown. The authors amplified TCR beta CDR3 regions from RNA transcripts. After a first-round RT-PCR with HTBI primers, a second-round multiplex PCR was run. TCRdb re-called the multiplex PCR reads through MiXCR, storing one row per CDR3 protein. The sample lists just over 600,000 distinct CDR3 sequences; about a fifth were seen once. Germline-derived CDR1 and CDR2 are LNHDA and SQIVND (reference sequence). There are 13 residues in the CDR3. Trimming took off 7 bases at V and 0 bases at J, with 9 bases between the two ends. The sample comprised peripheral blood. The sequence was collected from a woman between 18 and 29 years old with stable Graves' hyperthyroidism. Some clones in this sample may be carry-over from other donors' samples. The V and J genes are TRBV19 and TRBJ1-1; D perhaps matches TRBD1 (5 bases). The CDR3 loop reads CASKEGLNTEAFF. The CDR3 DNA reads as TGTGCCAGTAAGGAGGGACTGAACACTGAAGCTTTCTTT. Full variable domain (outside the CDR3, taken from reference TRBV19 and TRBJ1-1): DGGITQSPKYLFRKEGQNVTLSCEQNLNHDAMYWYRQDPGQGLRLIYYSQIVNDFQKGDIAEGYSVSREKKESFPLTVTSAQKNPTAFYLCASKEGLNTEAFFGQGTRLTVV.